This T cell receptor (beta chain) was profiled in a study of early T cells in non-severe SARS-CoV-2 infection. Findings and limits, study-wide: VDJdb matching favored anti-spike CD8 responses, missing private and CD4 specificities.

Only a few counts were recorded for this clonotype. Its cognate antigen is unknown. As part of library construction, unique molecular identifiers were attached to individual cDNA molecules. TCRdb reanalysed the 5' RACE reads using MiXCR and keeps one entry per CDR3 protein. This table has tens of thousands of distinct CDR3 sequences, more than 8.5% appearing once. Trimming removed 4 bases at V and 2 bases at J, with 10 bases between. The CDR3 is 15 amino acids. Germline CDR1 is KGHDR and CDR2 is SFDVKD. The clonotype comes from an adult who was a healthcare worker with PCR-confirmed SARS-CoV-2 infection or an uninfected control (not recorded which). V and J are TRBV24-1 and TRBJ2-2; unclear D gene. The source material was whole blood. The CDR3 is CATSDQGRNTGELFF. In DNA, the CDR3 is TGTGCCACCAGTGACCAAGGACGAAACACCGGGGAGCTGTTTTTT.